These T cell receptor beta chains were read from a single sample in a study of shared clonotypes between healthy human individuals. Measured with immunoSEQ multiplex PCR; TCRdb has only the in-frame clones, and not every one. The sample records more than 2 million clones, nearly 97% being singletons. Sequencing input: naive CD4+ T cells sorted from blood. The receptors originated from a man between 18 and 29 years old in good health. Both conserved end residues are part of each CDR3. D genes are given only for firm matches. Clone size appears in some rows only: once, few, many, or a class for an expanded clone.

CDR3nt: TGCGCCAGCACCGGAGGCGGACTAGCGGGAGAGCAGTACTTC
CDR3aa: CASTGGGLAGEQYF
v_gene: TRBV5-1
d_gene: TRBD2
abundance: .
j_gene: TRBJ2-7

CDR3nt: TGCGCCAGCAGCTTGGTAGGAGGGAATCAGCCCCAGCATTTT
CDR3aa: CASSLVGGNQPQHF
v_gene: TRBV5-1
d_gene: .
abundance: .
j_gene: TRBJ1-5

CDR3nt: TGTGCCAGCAGTTACATGAGGGCAGCCAGCGAAAAACTGTTTTTT
CDR3aa: CASSYMRAASEKLFF
v_gene: TRBV6-7
d_gene: .
abundance: .
j_gene: TRBJ1-4

CDR3nt: TGTGCCAGCAGCTTAACCCCGGGGCCAGTTTCCAGCAATCAGCCCCAGCATTTT
CDR3aa: CASSLTPGPVSSNQPQHF
v_gene: TRBV7-9
d_gene: .
abundance: .
j_gene: TRBJ1-5

CDR3nt: TGTGCCAGCAGCTTGGCTGGCTATAATTCACCCCTCCACTTT
CDR3aa: CASSLAGYNSPLHF
v_gene: TRBV5-6
d_gene: .
abundance: once
j_gene: TRBJ1-6

CDR3nt: TGTGCCAGCAGTTTATACGGACTAGCGGACTACAATGAGCAGTTCTTC
CDR3aa: CASSLYGLADYNEQFF
v_gene: TRBV27
d_gene: TRBD2
abundance: .
j_gene: TRBJ2-1

CDR3nt: TGTGCCAGCAGCTTGGTACGGATTTTGGCTGGACCCCTCCACTTT
CDR3aa: CASSLVRILAGPLHF
v_gene: TRBV5-8
d_gene: .
abundance: .
j_gene: TRBJ1-6

CDR3nt: TGTGCCAGCTCACCACGAATAGGCGAGCAGTACTTC
CDR3aa: CASSPRIGEQYF
v_gene: TRBV18
d_gene: .
abundance: .
j_gene: TRBJ2-7

CDR3nt: TGTGCCATCTCCCCCTCCGCGGGAGGGTCCTACGAGCAGTACTTC
CDR3aa: CAISPSAGGSYEQYF
v_gene: TRBV10-3
d_gene: TRBD2
abundance: once
j_gene: TRBJ2-7

CDR3nt: TGTGCCAGCGCCCAGGGAGTCCAAGAGACCCAGTACTTC
CDR3aa: CASAQGVQETQYF
v_gene: TRBV19
d_gene: .
abundance: once
j_gene: TRBJ2-5

CDR3nt: TGCGCCAGCAGCTTGCCCCAGGGGATGCAAGAGACCCAGTACTTC
CDR3aa: CASSLPQGMQETQYF
v_gene: TRBV5-1
d_gene: .
abundance: .
j_gene: TRBJ2-5

CDR3nt: TGTGCCAGCAGGGGGGACCGGATTAATGAAAAACTGTTTTTT
CDR3aa: CASRGDRINEKLFF
v_gene: TRBV2
d_gene: .
abundance: .
j_gene: TRBJ1-4

CDR3nt: TGTGCCAGCTCACCAATCCTAGCGGCATCCTACAATGAGCAGTTCTTC
CDR3aa: CASSPILAASYNEQFF
v_gene: TRBV18
d_gene: TRBD2
abundance: .
j_gene: TRBJ2-1

CDR3nt: TGCGCCAGCAGCCCAGGGTGGGGGGACACAGATACGCAGTATTTT
CDR3aa: CASSPGWGDTDTQYF
v_gene: TRBV4-1
d_gene: .
abundance: .
j_gene: TRBJ2-3

CDR3nt: TGTGCCAGCAGTGAAGGAGTGAGGGAGACCCAGTACTTC
CDR3aa: CASSEGVRETQYF
v_gene: TRBV2
d_gene: .
abundance: .
j_gene: TRBJ2-5

CDR3nt: TGTGCCAGCAGCAGATCTAGCGGGAGGACCGGGGAGCTGTTTTTT
CDR3aa: CASSRSSGRTGELFF
v_gene: TRBV6-1
d_gene: TRBD2
abundance: .
j_gene: TRBJ2-2

CDR3nt: TGTGCCAGCAGCATGGGGGGCCGGGGCCATGAAAAACTGTTTTTT
CDR3aa: CASSMGGRGHEKLFF
v_gene: TRBV7-9
d_gene: .
abundance: .
j_gene: TRBJ1-4

CDR3nt: TGTGCCAGCACCCCATTAGGGGGTGGGTACGAGCAGTACTTC
CDR3aa: CASTPLGGGYEQYF
v_gene: TRBV7-2
d_gene: .
abundance: .
j_gene: TRBJ2-7

CDR3nt: TGTGCCAGCAGCCTCGGGACACAGGGGATTCAGTACTTC
CDR3aa: CASSLGTQGIQYF
v_gene: TRBV7-9
d_gene: TRBD1
abundance: .
j_gene: TRBJ2-4

CDR3nt: TGCGCCAGCAATACCGGACTTAGCACAGATACGCAGTATTTT
CDR3aa: CASNTGLSTDTQYF
v_gene: TRBV10-1
d_gene: .
abundance: .
j_gene: TRBJ2-3

CDR3nt: TGTGCCAGCACAAAAACAGGGGGCACAGATACGCAGTATTTT
CDR3aa: CASTKTGGTDTQYF
v_gene: TRBV6-6
d_gene: TRBD1
abundance: .
j_gene: TRBJ2-3

CDR3nt: TGTGCCAGCAGCCGGGGGGAAAAAGAGACCCAGTACTTC
CDR3aa: CASSRGEKETQYF
v_gene: TRBV11-2
d_gene: TRBD2
abundance: once
j_gene: TRBJ2-5

CDR3nt: TGTGCCAGCAGCTCTACCTCAGGGAACGAGCAGTACTTC
CDR3aa: CASSSTSGNEQYF
v_gene: TRBV13
d_gene: .
abundance: .
j_gene: TRBJ2-7

CDR3nt: TGCAGCGTTGGGTCAACTAATGAAAAACTGTTTTTT
CDR3aa: CSVGSTNEKLFF
v_gene: TRBV29-1
d_gene: .
abundance: .
j_gene: TRBJ1-4

CDR3nt: TGTGCCTGGAGCCAAAGGACAGGGGGGGGTGAAAAACTGTTTTTT
CDR3aa: CAWSQRTGGGEKLFF
v_gene: TRBV30
d_gene: TRBD1
abundance: .
j_gene: TRBJ1-4

CDR3nt: TGTGCCAGTAGTCGGGGGTCCATCCAGACCCAGTACTTC
CDR3aa: CASSRGSIQTQYF
v_gene: TRBV19
d_gene: .
abundance: .
j_gene: TRBJ2-5

CDR3nt: TGTGCCAGCAGTGAGCCGGGACTAGCGAGCTCCTACGAGCAGTACTTC
CDR3aa: CASSEPGLASSYEQYF
v_gene: TRBV25-1
d_gene: TRBD2
abundance: .
j_gene: TRBJ2-7

CDR3nt: TGTGCCAGCAGGGCCCCCGGGGGCGTCTCCGGGGAGCTGTTTTTT
CDR3aa: CASRAPGGVSGELFF
v_gene: TRBV27
d_gene: .
abundance: .
j_gene: TRBJ2-2

CDR3nt: TGCGCCAGCAGCTTGGAAGGGCAGCCGGATCAGCCCCAGCATTTT
CDR3aa: CASSLEGQPDQPQHF
v_gene: TRBV5-1
d_gene: .
abundance: .
j_gene: TRBJ1-5

CDR3nt: TGTGCCAGCAGCCGTACCGGGACAGGCGACACCGGGGAGCTGTTTTTT
CDR3aa: CASSRTGTGDTGELFF
v_gene: TRBV7-9
d_gene: TRBD1
abundance: .
j_gene: TRBJ2-2

CDR3nt: TGTGCCAGCAGTTCCTCAGGGGTTTGGTTCTTC
CDR3aa: CASSSSGVWFF
v_gene: TRBV2
d_gene: .
abundance: .
j_gene: TRBJ2-1

CDR3nt: TGTGCCAGCAGACCCGGGACGGCTTTTAATTCACCCCTCCACTTT
CDR3aa: CASRPGTAFNSPLHF
v_gene: TRBV6-5
d_gene: .
abundance: .
j_gene: TRBJ1-6

CDR3nt: TGTGCCAGCAGCTTAGCAGGGGGTGGCAATCAGCCCCAGCATTTT
CDR3aa: CASSLAGGGNQPQHF
v_gene: TRBV7-9
d_gene: .
abundance: .
j_gene: TRBJ1-5

CDR3nt: TGTGCCATCAGTGAAGGGGGCGGCCTACCCACCTACGAGCAGTACTTC
CDR3aa: CAISEGGGLPTYEQYF
v_gene: TRBV10-3
d_gene: TRBD1
abundance: .
j_gene: TRBJ2-7

CDR3nt: TGTGCCAGCAGCTTAGTGGCAGGAGCCTACGAGCAGTACTTC
CDR3aa: CASSLVAGAYEQYF
v_gene: TRBV7-2
d_gene: .
abundance: .
j_gene: TRBJ2-7

CDR3nt: TGTGCCAGCAGCTTCTTAGCGGGAGGGCCGGAGACTGAGCAGTTCTTC
CDR3aa: CASSFLAGGPETEQFF
v_gene: TRBV11-2
d_gene: TRBD2
abundance: .
j_gene: TRBJ2-1